This TCR beta chain was documented in a study of cytomegalovirus exposure and HLA in healthy donors. General observations from the study: In vitro checks showed that three CMV-associated chains really do target CMV antigens.

On this clone: Antigen specificity is unknown.

In the PCR, 60 Vbeta and 13 Jbeta primers were used. Data came from immunoSEQ multiplex PCR; TCRdb stores just in-frame clones and leaves some out. The sample lists 150,000 to 200,000 clones; approximately 75% were seen once. The CDR3 runs to 11 residues. Trimming shortened V by 5 bases and J by 7 bases, and 9 bases separated the two germline ends. Per the germline V gene, CDR1 is SEHNR and CDR2 is FQNEAQ (reference sequence). The sequencing sample was made of PBMCs. This sequence joins TRBV7-9 and TRBJ2-7; tentatively, D is TRBD2 (5 bases). This TCR derives from a man aged 30-40 years in good health and CMV-seropositive. The CDR3 sequence: CASSVWEEQYF. The CDR3 coding sequence is TGTGCCAGCAGCGTATGGGAGGAGCAGTACTTC.